This T cell receptor beta chain was retrieved from a study of graft-versus-host responses after intestinal transplantation. V lost 2 bases, J lost 0 bases, and 5 bases lay in between. The V gene's germline CDR1 is MNHEY and CDR2 SVGAGI. The CDR3 consists of 13 residues. Only in-frame clones appear in the TCRdb table, and some are missing; sequencing was by immunoSEQ multiplex PCR. The table has some 120,000 clones, about 92% seen once. This clone was detected once. Antigen: not known. Sequences were derived from unstimulated CD8+ T cells sorted from spleen or lymph node cells, sampled before transplant. This chain connects TRBV6-5 to TRBJ2-7; D unclear. This sequence was found in a human donor who was the organ donor for an intestinal transplant. For the CDR3, the DNA is TGTGCCAGCAGTTACAGGTCCTCCTACGAGCAGTACTTC. Residues: CASSYRSSYEQYF.